Each of the 27 T cell receptor beta chains below was sequenced from the same sample in a study of cytomegalovirus exposure and HLA in healthy donors. PCR was performed using 60 Vbeta and 13 Jbeta primers. Clones were sequenced by immunoSEQ multiplex PCR, and TCRdb holds only the in-frame ones, with some missing. The data contain around 200,000 clones, roughly 81% of them seen just once; the ten biggest clones take up less than 4%. Sequencing used PBMCs. The receptors originated from a woman in her 30s in good health and CMV-seropositive.

CDR3 amino acids: CASSISTGNEKLFF. CDR3 DNA sequence: TGTGCCAGTAGTATCTCGACAGGGAATGAAAAACTGTTTTTT. The rearrangement joins TRBV19 to TRBJ1-4; 7 positions agree with TRBD1. Trimming took 3 bases from V and 5 from J; bases not matched to a gene: 3. CDR1 is LNHDA, CDR2 SQIVND, per germline (reference sequence). This CDR3 spans 14 amino acids.

The rearrangement links TRBV4-1 to TRBJ2-7; possibly TRBD2 for D (5 bases). Germline CDR1 MGHRA, CDR2 YSYEKL. CDR3 length equals 13 residues. The V end lost 1 base, the J end lost 4 bases, and 8 bases lay between the germline ends. CDR3 sequence reads: CASSQASGYEQYF. CDR3 DNA sequence: TGCGCCAGCAGCCAAGCCTCGGGGTACGAGCAGTACTTC.

This clone showed up just a few times. The chain employs TRBV6-1 and TRBJ1-5, with D possibly TRBD1 on 5 matching bases. The CDR3 has 13 residues. V lost 6 bases and J lost 4, with 10 bases in between. Per the germline V gene, CDR1 is MNHNS and CDR2 is SASEGT. CDR3 sequence (DNA): TGTGCCAGCAGGGACACCACTAATCAGCCCCAGCATTTT. Translation: CASRDTTNQPQHF.

V and J are TRBV12-2 and TRBJ2-2; the DNA was not compared with TRBD2, the D call given in the table. TRBV12-2 is labeled a pseudogene. The length of the CDR3 is 13 residues. The CDR3 nucleotides read TGTGCAAGTCGCTTAGTGAGTCCCGGGGAGCTGTTTTTT. Protein sequence: CASRLVSPGELFF.

The chain links TRBV5-4 to TRBJ1-1; 7 bases are shared with TRBD1. The CDR3 is 15 amino acids. V lost 3 bases, J lost 2 bases, and 7 bases stayed unmatched. Germline assignment: CDR1 SGHNT and CDR2 YYREEE (reference sequence). The CDR3 coding sequence is TGTGCCAGCAGCTCCCCGACAGGGCCAAACACTGAAGCTTTCTTT. Its translation is CASSSPTGPNTEAFF. The variable domain in full, with the rest retrieved from reference TRBV5-4 and TRBJ1-1, is ETGVTQSPTHLIKTRGQQVTLRCSSQSGHNTVSWYQQALGQGPQFIFQYYREEENGRGNFPPRFSGLQFPNYSSELNVNALELDDSALYLCASSSPTGPNTEAFFGQGTRLTVV.

Turning to this clone: The same CDR3 can be traced to other DNA sequences in this sample. J is TRBJ2-7 and V is TRBV27; TRBD1 agrees at 8 bases. Germline V gene sequence: CDR1 MNHEY, CDR2 SMNVEV (reference sequence). Losses at the gene ends were 5 bases for V and 0 bases for J; bases not matched to a gene: 3. The CDR3 contains 14 residues. The CDR3 region has the DNA TGTGCCAGCAGTCGTACAGGGGGCTCCTACGAGCAGTACTTC. It yields the protein CASSRTGGSYEQYF.

V usage is TRBV29-1 and J usage is TRBJ2-3; D might be TRBD2 (6 bases). Trimming took 6 bases from V and 2 from J, leaving 12 bases between them. The CDR3 has 13 amino acids. Germline V gene lookup returns CDR1 SQVTM and CDR2 ANQGSEA. The DNA of the CDR3 is TGCAGCGTAGTTAGCGGAAACACAGATACGCAGTATTTT. This codes for CSVVSGNTDTQYF.

The gene calls are TRBV5-6 and TRBJ1-2; 9 bases agree with TRBD1. This CDR3 is built from 14 residues. Trimming cost V 1 base and J 3 bases; bases outside gene matches: 1. Germline lookup yields CDR1 SGHDT and CDR2 YYEEEE. CDR3 in amino acids: CASSLRDRDYGYTF. CDR3 DNA sequence: TGTGCCAGCAGCTTGAGGGACAGGGACTATGGCTACACCTTC.

V gene TRBV11-2 combines with J gene TRBJ2-1; the D gene is possibly TRBD2 (5 bases). The CDR3 is made up of 15 amino acids. V was shortened by 0 bases and J by 1 base, with 7 bases between the two germline ends. The germline V gene encodes CDR1 SGHAT and CDR2 FQNNGV. In DNA form, the CDR3 reads TGTGCCAGCAGCTTAGAGTGGGAGTCCTACAATGAGCAGTTCTTC. This codes for CASSLEWESYNEQFF.

This chain links TRBV6-1 with TRBJ1-1; D gene unclear. The V end was cut by 2 bases, the J end by 6 bases, with 10 bases between. Germline V lookup: CDR1 MNHNS, CDR2 SASEGT. This CDR3 region has 13 residues. The CDR3 nucleotides read TGTGCCAGCAGTGAATCGGGTGTCCCTGAAGCTTTCTTT. It encodes CASSESGVPEAFF.

This clone was observed a handful of times. CDR3 sequence: CASSPTSKRGHEQYF. CDR3 bases: TGTGCCAGCAGCCCGACTAGCAAGAGGGGCCACGAGCAGTACTTC. This chain uses TRBV11-3 with TRBJ2-7; the match to TRBD2 covers 7 bases. In germline, CDR1 is SGHNT, CDR2 YENEEA. The CDR3 totals 15 residues. Germline trimming cut 5 bases from V and 5 bases from J; bases unmatched to any gene: 12.

This clone was seen a single time. The genes are TRBV5-1 and TRBJ2-7; possibly TRBD2 for D (7 bases). CDR1 SGHRS and CDR2 YFSETQ come from the germline V gene. This CDR3 spans 14 amino acids. The V end was cut by 2 bases, the J end by 5 bases, with 14 bases between. This chain's CDR3 is CASSLRQGRDEQYF. The CDR3 DNA reads TGCGCCAGCAGCTTACGTCAGGGGAGGGACGAGCAGTACTTC. Full variable domain (outside the CDR3, taken from reference TRBV5-1 and TRBJ2-7): KAGVTQTPRYLIKTRGQQVTLSCSPISGHRSVSWYQQTPGQGLQFLFEYFSETQRNKGNFPGRFSGRQFSNSRSEMNVSTLELGDSALYLCASSLRQGRDEQYFGPGTRLTVT.

This rearrangement joins TRBV7-2 to TRBJ2-1, with 8 positions matching TRBD2. This CDR3 region has 15 residues. V gave up 5 bases and J gave up 4 bases; unmatched junction bases: 7. CDR1 SGHTA and CDR2 FQGNSA come from the germline V gene. The CDR3 is CASSETSGKYNEQFF. In nucleotides, the CDR3 is TGTGCCAGCAGCGAAACTAGCGGTAAATACAATGAGCAGTTCTTC.

The rearrangement joins TRBV7-9 to TRBJ2-7; 7 nucleotides line up with TRBD1. Trimming removed 4 bases from V and 1 base from J; junction bases left unmatched: 7. Germline-derived CDR1 and CDR2 are SEHNR and FQNEAQ (reference sequence). The CDR3 sequence is 15 residues long. CDR3 residues: CASSSFDRESYEQYF. In DNA form, the CDR3 reads TGTGCCAGCAGCTCGTTCGACAGGGAGTCCTACGAGCAGTACTTC.

This clone occurred a few times. V is TRBV19 and J is TRBJ2-3, with D maybe TRBD2 (6 bases). V was cut by 4 bases and J by 0 bases, with 11 bases left in between. CDR3 length: 15 residues. CDR1 is LNHDA, CDR2 SQIVND, per germline (reference sequence). CDR3 region: CASSRAGLSTDTQYF. CDR3 sequence (DNA): TGTGCCAGTAGTAGGGCGGGACTTAGCACAGATACGCAGTATTTT. Based on the CDR3 plus reference TRBV19 and TRBJ2-3, the full variable domain is DGGITQSPKYLFRKEGQNVTLSCEQNLNHDAMYWYRQDPGQGLRLIYYSQIVNDFQKGDIAEGYSVSREKKESFPLTVTSAQKNPTAFYLCASSRAGLSTDTQYFGPGTRLTVL.

The genes are TRBV4-1 and TRBJ1-3, with no clear D. The CDR3 sequence is 15 residues long. Trimming took off 3 bases at V and 2 bases at J, with 11 bases between the two ends. Germline CDR1 is MGHRA and CDR2 is YSYEKL. The CDR3: CASSQSRSTGNTIYF. In DNA form, the CDR3 reads TGCGCCAGCAGCCAGAGTCGATCTACTGGAAACACCATATATTTT.

The chain uses TRBV25-1 and TRBJ2-1, with 9 bases fitting TRBD1. Germline V gene data show CDR1 as MGHDK and CDR2 as SYGVNS. CDR3 size: 17 residues. The trim removed 4 bases at V and 1 base at J, leaving 8 bases unmatched. Here the CDR3 reads CASSGWDRAGSYNEQFF. CDR3 nucleotides: TGTGCCAGCAGTGGATGGGACAGGGCCGGGTCCTACAATGAGCAGTTCTTC.

This clone was counted between two and nine times. The chain couples TRBV5-6 to TRBJ2-2, with D perhaps TRBD1 (6 bases). The CDR3 is 13 residues long. The ends were cut back, 5 bases at V and 8 bases at J, with 13 bases in the middle. CDR1 SGHDT and CDR2 YYEEEE come from the germline V gene. CDR3 in DNA: TGTGCCAGCAGTCCGGGACAACCAGGGGAGCTGTTTTTT. Translated: CASSPGQPGELFF.

The chain carries TRBV2 and TRBJ2-7; 7 bases are shared with TRBD2. This CDR3 is built from 13 residues. CDR1 and CDR2 (germline): SNHLY, FYNNEI. J lost 6 bases, V lost 6 bases, and 8 bases had no gene match. CDR3 amino acids: CASRFSPSGEQYF. CDR3 coding DNA: TGTGCCAGCAGGTTCAGCCCTAGCGGCGAGCAGTACTTC.

The V gene is TRBV27, the J gene TRBJ1-2, with TRBD1 matching over 8 bases. The V gene end was trimmed by 6 bases and the J gene end by 4 bases; junction bases not matched to a gene: 4. This CDR3 is 13 amino acids long. In germline, CDR1 is MNHEY, CDR2 SMNVEV (reference sequence). CDR3 in amino acids: CASRDRGFYGYTF. The DNA for the CDR3 is TGTGCCAGCAGAGACAGGGGCTTCTATGGCTACACCTTC.

The chain recombines TRBV10-1 with TRBJ2-2, with 9 bases that match TRBD2. Germline V gene sequence: CDR1 WNHNN, CDR2 SYGVQD (reference sequence). V gave up 0 bases and J gave up 5 bases; unmatched junction bases: 10. The CDR3 is 18 amino acids. CDR3 sequence reads: CASSESRLAGAGTGELFF. DNA for the CDR3: TGCGCCAGCAGTGAGTCGAGATTAGCGGGAGCTGGAACCGGGGAGCTGTTTTTT.

The rearrangement links TRBV5-4 to TRBJ2-5; D not certain. CDR1 is SGHNT and CDR2 is YYREEE in the germline V gene (reference sequence). V dropped 0 bases and J dropped 3 bases, with 6 bases sitting between them. There are 13 residues in the CDR3. For the CDR3, the DNA is TGTGCCAGCAGCTTGGATCCAGAAGAGACCCAGTACTTC. Amino acids: CASSLDPEETQYF.

V gene TRBV28 combines with J gene TRBJ2-3, with D tentatively TRBD2 (6 bases). The germline V gene has CDR1 MDHEN and CDR2 SYDVKM. V shed 6 bases and J shed 0 bases, with 16 bases lying between them. CDR3 length: 16 residues. The CDR3 DNA reads TGTGCCAGCAGCCTACGAGCGGGTCTTAGCACAGATACGCAGTATTTT. Its protein is CASSLRAGLSTDTQYF.

This sequence joins TRBV5-1 and TRBJ2-3; TRBD2 agrees at 14 bases. Germline CDR1 reads SGHRS; CDR2 reads YFSETQ. V shed 4 bases and J 3 bases; nucleotides not matched to a gene: 7. The CDR3 extends over 17 amino acids. CDR3 region: CASSPSGTSGSTDTQYF. The CDR3 bases are TGCGCCAGCAGCCCCTCCGGGACTAGCGGGAGTACAGATACGCAGTATTTT. The full variable domain, rest sourced from reference TRBV5-1 and TRBJ2-3, is KAGVTQTPRYLIKTRGQQVTLSCSPISGHRSVSWYQQTPGQGLQFLFEYFSETQRNKGNFPGRFSGRQFSNSRSEMNVSTLELGDSALYLCASSPSGTSGSTDTQYFGPGTRLTVL.

The chain recombines TRBV6-5 with TRBJ2-7, with TRBD1 identical over 9 bases. Germline loops: CDR1 MNHEY, CDR2 SVGAGI. This CDR3 is built from 15 residues. With 6 bases clipped from V and 3 bases from J, the junction kept 9 bases outside the gene matches. CDR3: CASSQGQGTFYEQYF. For the CDR3, the DNA is TGTGCCAGCAGCCAGGGACAGGGTACCTTCTACGAGCAGTACTTC.

As for this clone: The germline gene is not matched at one end of the junction; a read error may be the cause. The DNA of the CDR3 is TGTTCCAGCAGCTTAGCGGCCAGGGAGGTAGACTATGGCTACACCTTC. This translates into CSSSLAAREVDYGYTF. The rearrangement links TRBV7-9 to TRBJ1-2; D possibly corresponds to TRBD1 (5 bases). The germline V gene encodes CDR1 SEHNR and CDR2 FQNEAQ (reference sequence). The CDR3 is made up of 16 amino acids. The full variable domain, in which reference TRBV7-9 and TRBJ1-2 provide the parts outside the CDR3, is DTGVSQNPRHKITKRGQNVTFRCDPISEHNRLYWYRQTLGQGPEFLTYFQNEAQLEKSRLLSDRFSAERPKGSFSTLEIQRTEQGDSAMYLCSSSLAAREVDYGYTFGSGTRLTVV.

V is TRBV10-3 and J is TRBJ1-1, with 11 bases matching TRBD1. Trimming took 2 bases from V and 4 from J; bases not matched to a gene: 3. This CDR3 comprises 15 residues. In germline, CDR1 is ENHRY, CDR2 SYGVKD. The CDR3 is CAISEGQGARTEAFF. CDR3 DNA sequence: TGTGCCATCAGTGAGGGACAGGGGGCGCGCACTGAAGCTTTCTTT.